This T cell receptor beta chain was identified during a study of cytomegalovirus exposure and HLA in healthy donors. Whole-study context: The 120 or so validation repertoires were produced on the same platform as the approximately 670 repertoires of the first cohort. This was reported in a later analysis. Study-level points and caveats: The study found most TCR sequences rare, yet found some public TCRs in many donors. CMV antigen specificity of a few CMV-associated chains was confirmed in vitro.

The germline V gene has CDR1 SGHAT and CDR2 FQNNGV. V trimming: 2 bases; J trimming: 8 bases; junction bases outside the gene matches: 3. The CDR3 spans 13 residues. Measured with immunoSEQ multiplex PCR; TCRdb has only the in-frame clones, and not every one. This sample has around 250,000 clones, with around 90% found just once. In the case of this clone: Its antigen is not identified.

V usage is TRBV11-2 and J usage is TRBJ2-1; 7 bases agree with TRBD2. Sample: PBMCs. The sequence derives from a woman under 30 in good health and CMV-seronegative. The CDR3 coding sequence is TGTGCCAGCAGCTTATACCTAGCGGATGAGCAGTTCTTC. Translating gives CASSLYLADEQFF.